Following are 12 T cell receptor beta chains from one sample sequenced in a study of blood T cell repertoires in COVID-19. Data came from immunoSEQ multiplex PCR; TCRdb stores just in-frame clones and leaves some out. The table has about 81,000 clones, 75% to 95% seen once; the top ten hold 1.9%. The source material was peripheral blood. Every receptor here comes from a woman aged 45-65 years in a cohort sampled during active COVID-19.

The V and J genes are TRBV10-3 and TRBJ2-2; the D gene is possibly TRBD1 (6 bases). The CDR3 has 16 amino acids. Germline values: CDR1 ENHRY, CDR2 SYGVKD. V was trimmed by 8 bases and J by 1 base, leaving 17 bases between them. The DNA for the CDR3 is TGTGCCATCGCACCGGGACACCCGATGAACACCGGGGAGCTGTTTTTT. It codes for CAIAPGHPMNTGELFF.

V is TRBV9 and J is TRBJ2-5; D possibly corresponds to TRBD2 (5 bases). Germline V gene sequence: CDR1 SGDLS, CDR2 YYNGEE. The CDR3 is 14 amino acids. Between the trimmed V and J ends, which lost 0 bases and 3 bases, there was a span of 9 bases. The DNA of the CDR3 is TGTGCCAGCAGCGTAGCAACGGGAAAAGAGACCCAGTACTTC. As protein: CASSVATGKETQYF. The full variable domain, in which reference TRBV9 and TRBJ2-5 provide the parts outside the CDR3, is DSGVTQTPKHLITATGQRVTLRCSPRSGDLSVYWYQQSLDQGLQFLIQYYNGEERAKGNILERFSAQQFPDLHSELNLSSLELGDSALYFCASSVATGKETQYFGPGTRLLVL.

This chain joins TRBV5-1 and TRBJ2-7, with TRBD1 as a possible D gene (6 bases). The CDR3 consists of 14 residues. Germline V lookup: CDR1 SGHRS, CDR2 YFSETQ. V lost 0 bases to trimming and J lost 4 bases, with 11 bases between them. The CDR3 is CASSLDREGYEQYF. The CDR3 nucleotides are TGCGCCAGCAGCTTGGACAGGGAAGGGTACGAGCAGTACTTC.

CDR3 loop: CASSLGVGRVESPLHF. DNA of the CDR3: TGTGCCAGCAGCTTAGGGGTGGGGCGCGTAGAGTCACCCCTCCACTTT. This chain uses TRBV7-2 with TRBJ1-6; D perhaps matches TRBD1 (5 bases). This CDR3 spans 16 amino acids. Trimming stripped 1 base from V and 10 bases from J, with 17 bases between. The germline V gene has CDR1 SGHTA and CDR2 FQGNSA.

This chain connects TRBV7-2 to TRBJ1-5; 7 nucleotides align to TRBD1. CDR3 length: 14 amino acids. Looked up from germline, CDR1 is SGHTA and CDR2 is FQGNSA. After removal of 6 bases from V and 4 bases from J, the junction contained 6 bases not matched to a gene. The CDR3 protein is CASRVGQANQPQHF. The CDR3 DNA reads as TGTGCCAGCAGGGTAGGACAGGCAAATCAGCCCCAGCATTTT.

The chain employs TRBV24-1 and TRBJ1-4; D is uncertain. The V gene's germline CDR1 is KGHDR and CDR2 SFDVKD. The CDR3 is made up of 16 amino acids. Between the trimmed V and J ends, which lost 9 bases and 1 base, there was a span of 17 bases. The CDR3 loop reads CATLARELGTNEKLFF. As DNA, the CDR3 is TGTGCCACCCTTGCCCGGGAACTTGGAACTAATGAAAAACTGTTTTTT.

This clone was counted a single time. This sequence joins TRBV3-1 (or the pseudogene TRBV3-2) and TRBJ2-5, with 7 bases fitting TRBD1. The CDR3 is made up of 16 amino acids. Germline CDR1 and CDR2: LGHDT and YNNKEL (reference sequence). The ends lost 5 bases at V and 1 base at J; junction bases unmatched: 10. CDR3 DNA: TGTGCCAGCAGCGACCGGGACAGAAACCGCCAAGAGACCCAGTACTTC. Its translation is CASSDRDRNRQETQYF.

This sequence joins TRBV5-6 and TRBJ2-2; no definite D call. Germline loops: CDR1 SGHDT, CDR2 YYEEEE. Deletions cut 2 bases from V and 1 base from J, with 9 bases between. The CDR3 sequence is 15 residues long. The CDR3 region has the DNA TGTGCCAGCAGCTTCCGAAGACTGAACACCGGGGAGCTGTTTTTT. Protein product: CASSFRRLNTGELFF.

This chain links TRBV5-1 with TRBJ1-4, with D perhaps TRBD1 (5 bases). The V gene's germline CDR1 is SGHRS and CDR2 YFSETQ. The V gene lost 4 bases and the J gene lost 8 bases, with 12 bases spanning the gap. The CDR3 is 13 amino acids. CDR3 protein: CASSRQGYEKLFF. CDR3 DNA sequence: TGCGCCAGCAGCAGGCAGGGCTACGAAAAACTGTTTTTT.

The rearrangement joins TRBV9 to TRBJ1-2; D perhaps matches TRBD1 (5 bases). This CDR3 has 14 residues. Germline V gives CDR1 SGDLS, CDR2 YYNGEE. Trimming stripped 0 bases from V and 5 bases from J, with 11 bases between. The CDR3 nucleotides read TGTGCCAGCAGCGTAGGTAGGGGCGGATATGGCTACACCTTC. Protein product: CASSVGRGGYGYTF.

This clone turned up a few times. The chain recombines TRBV12-3 or TRBV12-4 with TRBJ1-1; D gene unclear. The CDR3 length is 13 residues. V dropped 6 bases and J dropped 0 bases, with 8 bases sitting between them. CDR3 bases: TGTGCCAGCAGCCTACGTATGAACACTGAAGCTTTCTTT. Amino acid sequence: CASSLRMNTEAFF.

The genes are TRBV7-3 and TRBJ1-1, with D uncertain. Germline CDR1 reads SGHTA; CDR2 reads FQGTGA. The CDR3 covers 14 residues. The V end was cut by 1 base, the J end by 3 bases, with 9 bases between. The CDR3 bases are TGTGCCAGCAGCTTAATAGGCGGGGACACTGAAGCTTTCTTT. Its translation: CASSLIGGDTEAFF.